This TCR beta chain was profiled in a study of blood T cell repertoires in COVID-19. Study-level information: COVID-19 samples collected from the United States, Italy and Spain covered acute and convalescent phases.

It was during active infection that Seattle patients were enrolled and then longitudinally followed. CDR3 length: 12 amino acids. Trimming removed 4 bases at V and 5 bases at J, with 6 bases between. Germline lookup yields CDR1 SNHLY and CDR2 FYNNEI. In the authors' methods: Reference gene primer amplification gave estimated nucleated cell counts. Data came from immunoSEQ multiplex PCR; TCRdb stores just in-frame clones and leaves some out. V, J and clone size are those of that table, while D and trimming were read from the DNA. The table has roughly 200,000 clones, 81% seen once. The TCR comes from a woman aged 40-49 years with COVID-19, enrolled during active disease. Material: peripheral blood. J is TRBJ1-3 and V is TRBV2; D call uncertain. Written as DNA, the CDR3 is TGTGCCAGCAGTGTCGAGAGAAACACCATATATTTT. This encodes CASSVERNTIYF.